These T cell receptor beta chains were read from a single sample in a study of blood T cell repertoires in COVID-19. Repertoires were generated with immunoSEQ multiplex PCR, while TCRdb's copy carries only in-frame clones and drops some. Here the sample spans about 180,000 clones, about four fifths being singletons. The sequenced material came from peripheral blood. All receptors come from an older woman with COVID-19, enrolled during active disease. CDR3s include the opening cysteine and the closing phenylalanine or tryptophan. D genes are given only for firm matches. Clone size is not always given. Where it is, it says once, few, many or a class for expanded clones.

size	V	D	J	DNA	CDR3
.	TRBV25-1	TRBD1	TRBJ1-4	TGTGCCAGCAGTGAGTCCGGGACAGGGGTGGTAAAACTGTTTTTT	CASSESGTGVVKLFF
.	TRBV10-3	.	TRBJ2-7	TGTGCCATCAGTGAGTCGGTCGGAACGACGGGGGAGCAGTACTTC	CAISESVGTTGEQYF
once	TRBV7-9	.	TRBJ1-2	TGTGCCAGCAGCTTAGACCGAGTCTATGGCTACACCTTC	CASSLDRVYGYTF
once	TRBV2	TRBD1	TRBJ2-3	TGTGCCAGCAGTGAAGCTGCGGGACAGGGGGCCCTCTGGTCAGATACGCAGTATTTT	CASSEAAGQGALWSDTQYF
.	TRBV7-9	.	TRBJ2-5	TGTGCCAGCAGCTTAGCGCTGGCCCAAGAGACCCAGTACTTC	CASSLALAQETQYF
.	TRBV28	TRBD1	TRBJ1-2	TGTGCCAGCAGCCCGGGACAGTATGGCTACACCTTC	CASSPGQYGYTF
.	TRBV7-2	TRBD1	TRBJ2-5	TGTGCCAGCAGCCGGGGGGGACAGGGGGCTTGGGAGACCCAGTACTTC	CASSRGGQGAWETQYF
.	TRBV3-1/TRBV3-2	TRBD1	TRBJ2-1	TGTGCCAGCAGCCAAGGGACAGGGGATTTGGTGGTCTCCTACAATGAGCAGTTCTTC	CASSQGTGDLVVSYNEQFF
.	TRBV2	.	TRBJ2-3	TGTGCCAGCAGTGGGGGGCCCGCAGATACGCAGTATTTT	CASSGGPADTQYF
.	TRBV5-1	.	TRBJ2-5	TGCGCCAGCAGCTTGGAAGGGGCGCGAGAGACCCAGTACTTC	CASSLEGARETQYF
.	TRBV5-8	TRBD2	TRBJ2-3	TGTGCCAGCAGCAAGGGACTAGCGGTCACAGATACGCAGTATTTT	CASSKGLAVTDTQYF
.	TRBV10-3	TRBD1	TRBJ2-7	TGTGCCATCAGTGCCGTGGCAGGGGGCACCTACGAGCAGTACTTC	CAISAVAGGTYEQYF
.	TRBV7-9	TRBD2	TRBJ2-1	TGTGCCAGCAGCCGCAGGACTAGCGGCCAGGACAATGAGCAGTTCTTC	CASSRRTSGQDNEQFF
many	TRBV30	.	TRBJ2-6	TGTGCCTGGAATCCGGGGAGCCTTTCTGGGGCCAACGTCCTGACTTTC	CAWNPGSLSGANVLTF
once	TRBV14	TRBD1	TRBJ1-2	TGTGCCAGCAGCCATCTAGGGACAGGGGGCGACTATGGCTACACCTTC	CASSHLGTGGDYGYTF
once	TRBV18	.	TRBJ1-5	TGTGCCAGCTCTCCCTTGCCAGGTGGGAATCAGCCCCAGCATTTT	CASSPLPGGNQPQHF
.	TRBV6-1	.	TRBJ2-7	TGTGCCAGCAGTGAAAGCCCGACCTACGAGCAGTACTTC	CASSESPTYEQYF
.	TRBV7-8	TRBD1	TRBJ2-2	TGTGCCAGCAGATACCCCCGGACAGGGGGCGGCGGGGAGCTGTTTTTT	CASRYPRTGGGGELFF
.	TRBV27	.	TRBJ1-4	TGTGCCAGCAGTTCCCTCGACAAGGTCGGAAAACTGTTTTTT	CASSSLDKVGKLFF
.	TRBV27	TRBD1	TRBJ1-1	TGTGCCAGCAGTTATAACGGACAGGGTTGGACTGAAGCTTTCTTT	CASSYNGQGWTEAFF
.	TRBV3-1/TRBV3-2	TRBD1	TRBJ1-3	TGTGCCAGCAGCCCGGGACAGTATGGAAACACCATATATTTT	CASSPGQYGNTIYF
.	TRBV19	.	TRBJ2-2	TGTGCCAGTAGTCTCACAGGGAGTACCGGGGAGCTGTTTTTT	CASSLTGSTGELFF
.	TRBV5-1	.	TRBJ2-7	TGCGCCAGCAGCTTCATCGGGACCTACGAGCAGTACTTC	CASSFIGTYEQYF
.	TRBV29-1	TRBD1	TRBJ2-5	TGCAGCGTAAAGACAGGGAAAGAGACCCAGTACTTC	CSVKTGKETQYF
.	TRBV3-1/TRBV3-2	.	TRBJ2-5	TGTGCCAGCAGCGTTAACCGCGCGGAGACCCAGTACTTC	CASSVNRAETQYF
many	TRBV3-1/TRBV3-2	TRBD1	TRBJ2-1	TGTGCCAGCAGCCAAGCACAGGGGGCGGTGGTCAATGAGCAGTTCTTC	CASSQAQGAVVNEQFF
.	TRBV30	.	TRBJ1-4	TGTGCCTGGAGTGTCGGGGGGAAGGAAAAACTGTTTTTT	CAWSVGGKEKLFF
.	TRBV10-2	.	TRBJ1-1	TGCGCCAGCATGGGCGGGATGAACACTGAAGCTTTCTTT	CASMGGMNTEAFF
.	TRBV27	.	TRBJ1-5	TGTGCCAGCAGTTTACTAGGGGCACGCAATCAGCCCCAGCATTTT	CASSLLGARNQPQHF
.	TRBV7-9	TRBD1	TRBJ1-4	TGTGCCAGCAGCCCAGGGGGTCGAAATGAAAAACTGTTTTTT	CASSPGGRNEKLFF
.	TRBV28	.	TRBJ1-2	TGTGCCAGCAGTGCCCCTCGGGGAGCAAACTATGGCTACACCTTC	CASSAPRGANYGYTF
.	TRBV30	TRBD1	TRBJ2-7	TGTGCCTGCCTCCGGGACAGGGGCGACGAGCAGTACTTC	CACLRDRGDEQYF
.	TRBV7-2	.	TRBJ2-4	TGTGCCAGCAGCTTAGCGTTAGACCCGGGCATTCAGTACTTC	CASSLALDPGIQYF
.	TRBV28	.	TRBJ2-6	TGTGCCAGCGGGCGGGGCCCTGGGGCCAACGTCCTGACTTTC	CASGRGPGANVLTF
.	TRBV5-6	.	TRBJ2-1	TGTGCCAGCAGCTCAAGGGGTCGCTCCTACAATGAGCAGTTCTTC	CASSSRGRSYNEQFF
.	TRBV5-1	.	TRBJ2-1	TGCGCCAGCACGGGGGGCGGGTTCTACAATGAGCAGTTCTTC	CASTGGGFYNEQFF
once	TRBV20-1	TRBD2	TRBJ2-3	TGCAGTGCTAGTCCCCCGATAGCGGGGAGCACAGATACGCAGTATTTT	CSASPPIAGSTDTQYF
.	TRBV4-2	.	TRBJ2-2	TGTGCCAGCAGCCAAGATCGGGGGAACACCGGGGAGCTGTTTTTT	CASSQDRGNTGELFF
.	TRBV5-6	TRBD1	TRBJ1-6	TGTGCCAGCAGCTTTGGGACAGGGAGCGAGAATTCACCCCTCCACTTT	CASSFGTGSENSPLHF
.	TRBV7-2	.	TRBJ1-4	TGTGCCAGCACCCGGGAATCGCGGGAAAAACTGTTTTTT	CASTRESREKLFF
.	TRBV19	TRBD1	TRBJ2-5	TGTGCCAGTAGTCGGACGGGACAGGGGCCCCCCAGGGAGACCCAGTACTTC	CASSRTGQGPPRETQYF
few	TRBV5-1	.	TRBJ2-5	TGCGCCAGCAACCCGGACACTGGGCGGGAGACCCAGTACTTC	CASNPDTGRETQYF
.	TRBV6-6	.	TRBJ1-6	TGTGCCAGCAGTTACTCGTCAGGGGCTGGTAATTCACCCCTCCACTTT	CASSYSSGAGNSPLHF
.	TRBV5-6	.	TRBJ2-7	TGTGCCAGCAGCTCAGGGGCTGCACCTGCCTACGAGCAGTACTTC	CASSSGAAPAYEQYF
.	TRBV5-1	TRBD1	TRBJ2-1	TGCGCCAGCAGCTTGGGACAGGGGGCGTATGAGCAGTTCTTC	CASSLGQGAYEQFF
.	TRBV30	TRBD1	TRBJ2-7	TGTGCCTGGAGCGCCGGGACAGGTTCCTTCGGGCAGTACTTC	CAWSAGTGSFGQYF
once	TRBV6-2/TRBV6-3	.	TRBJ2-2	TGTGCCAGCAGTTACTCGGACTACACCGGGGAGCTGTTTTTT	CASSYSDYTGELFF
.	TRBV12-3/TRBV12-4	.	TRBJ1-1	TGTGCCAGCAGTTTAGTGGCAGGATCAGGGGCTTTCTTT	CASSLVAGSGAFF